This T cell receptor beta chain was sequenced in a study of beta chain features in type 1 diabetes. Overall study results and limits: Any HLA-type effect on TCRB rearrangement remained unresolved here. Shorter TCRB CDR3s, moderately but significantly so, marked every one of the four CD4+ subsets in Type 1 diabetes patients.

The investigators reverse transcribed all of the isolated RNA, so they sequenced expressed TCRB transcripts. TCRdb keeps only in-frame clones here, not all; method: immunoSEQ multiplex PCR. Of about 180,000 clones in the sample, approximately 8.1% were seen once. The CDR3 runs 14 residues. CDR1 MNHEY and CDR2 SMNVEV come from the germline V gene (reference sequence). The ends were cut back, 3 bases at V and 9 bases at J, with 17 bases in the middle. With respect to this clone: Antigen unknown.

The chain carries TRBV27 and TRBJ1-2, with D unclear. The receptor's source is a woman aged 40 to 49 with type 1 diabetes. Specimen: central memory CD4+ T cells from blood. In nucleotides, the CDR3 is TGTGCCAGCAGTTTTGGTGCTAAGGAGGCGAGCTACACCTTC. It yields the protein CASSFGAKEASYTF.